The 22 T cell receptor beta chains below were found in one sample sequenced in a study of T cell clonality in common variable immunodeficiency. General study findings and limits: In common variable immunodeficiency, TCR beta chains reportedly carried fewer deletions and N-nucleotide insertions.

Produced via immunoSEQ multiplex PCR; TCRdb's table is partial and in-frame only. The table lists about 25,000 clones, with no singletons. Antigen specificity for these receptors is unknown. Sequencing was done on a sample of peripheral blood mononuclear cells. The origin of the receptors is a human donor with common variable immunodeficiency.

This clone was observed a handful of times. The CDR3 end lies 3 residues beyond the end of the read and is filled in from the germline J gene. V and J are TRBV2 and TRBJ2-1, with 7 bases that match TRBD2. The CDR3 is 19 amino acids. V dropped 2 bases and J dropped 3; count of bases not matched to a gene: 16. Germline V gives CDR1 SNHLY, CDR2 FYNNEI. The CDR3 bases that were read are TGTGCCAGCAGTGAACGGCCAGGGTGGAATAGCGGGTTCTACAATGAG. Amino acids: CASSERPGWNSGFYNE. The entire CDR3 sequence reads CASSERPGWNSGFYNEQFF.

For this clone: With the read ending 3 residues before the CDR3 end, the germline J gene is used to fill in that end. The J gene is TRBJ2-2, the V gene TRBV7-8, with D tentatively TRBD1 or TRBD2 (6 bases each). Trimming stripped 4 bases from V and 7 bases from J, with 22 bases between. Germline CDR1 and CDR2: SGHVS and FQNEAQ. The CDR3 extends over 17 amino acids. The CDR3 loop is CASSSRRRAGDLGELFF. CDR3 bases read: TGTGCCAGCAGCTCCCGACGGAGGGCAGGGGACCTCGGGGAG.

This clone was detected many times. The read ends 3 residues shy of where the CDR3 ends; the end is completed using the germline J gene. The V gene is TRBV4-2, the J gene TRBJ2-5, with TRBD1 matching over 9 bases. The CDR3 is 16 residues long. The V gene end was trimmed by 3 bases and the J gene end by 5 bases; junction bases not matched to a gene: 10. Germline V gives CDR1 LGHNA, CDR2 YNFKEQ. The sequenced CDR3 bases are TGTGCCAGCAGCCACTACCGGGACAGGGTAGGGGAGACC. Protein: CASSHYRDRVGET. In full, the CDR3 is CASSHYRDRVGETQYF.

This clone was seen only a few times. A read error may account for a junction end that differs from germline. The CDR3 end lies 3 residues beyond the end of the read and is filled in from the germline J gene. This sequence joins TRBV7-9 and TRBJ1-4; D remains unclear. Germline CDR1 SEHNR, CDR2 FQNEAQ (reference sequence). The CDR3 runs 14 residues. The sequenced CDR3 bases are TGTGCCAGCAGCTTTCGCAAAACTAAGGAAAAA. This sequence encodes CASSFRKTKEK. The entire CDR3 protein reads CASSFRKTKEKLFF.

The table lists this clone with a few counts. The read comes to an end 3 residues before the CDR3 does, leaving the germline J gene to fill in the end. The chain recombines TRBV2 with TRBJ2-5, with 9 bases matching TRBD2. Germline-derived CDR1 and CDR2 are SNHLY and FYNNEI. CDR3 length: 15 residues. V lost 4 bases and J lost 5; bases outside the gene matches: 8. CDR3 DNA, as far as it was read: TGTGCCAGCAGTGTTCGCGGGAGGGGGACGGAGACC. It yields the protein CASSVRGRGTET. The entire CDR3 protein is CASSVRGRGTETQYF.

This clone qualifies as medium-sized. The read terminates 3 residues ahead of where the CDR3 ends, so the germline J gene completes it. The chain recombines TRBV20-1 with TRBJ2-3, with no clear D. This CDR3 contains 12 residues. Germline V CDR1 and CDR2: DFQATT, SNEGSKA (reference sequence). V shed 3 bases and J shed 4 bases, with 8 bases lying between them. CDR3 DNA, as far as it was read: TGCAGTGCTAGCTCCCCCGCAGATACG. The encoded protein is CSASSPADT. From start to end, the CDR3 is CSASSPADTQYF.

In its sample, this clone was seen a few times. The CDR3 is cut off 3 residues early in the read; its end comes from the germline J gene. The chain joins TRBV7-3 to TRBJ1-3; D uncertain. The germline V gene has CDR1 SGHTA and CDR2 FQGTGA. This CDR3 comprises 13 residues. Trimming left V 5 bases short and J 4 bases short, with 9 bases between. CDR3 loop: CASSLVAGNTIYF. The covered CDR3 bases are TGTGCCAGCAGCCTCGTGGCCGGAAACACC.

This clone was counted at least ten times. The CDR3 end lies 3 residues beyond the end of the read and is filled in from the germline J gene. This chain links TRBV18 with TRBJ2-1; unclear D gene. The CDR3 loop spans 14 amino acids. The germline V and J ends were trimmed by 6 bases and 7 bases, with 16 bases remaining between them. In germline, CDR1 is KGHSH, CDR2 LQKENI. The CDR3 protein is CASSLEPGRNEQFF. The CDR3 bases that were read are TGTGCCAGCTCCTTAGAACCAGGTAGGAATGAG.

Turning to this clone: Coverage ceases 3 residues before the CDR3 finishes, and the germline J gene fills in the end. The chain combines TRBV7-2 with TRBJ1-6; D is unresolved. CDR3 size: 13 residues. Germline-derived CDR1 and CDR2 are SGHTA and FQGNSA. The V and J ends lost 2 bases and 6 bases respectively, with 5 bases between them. Incomplete CDR3 DNA: TGTGCCAGCAGCTTACACAGTAATTCACCC. Translated: CASSLHSNSP. The full CDR3 sequence reads CASSLHSNSPLHF.

Details on this clone: The sequence runs out 3 residues before the end of the CDR3; the remainder is reconstructed from the germline J gene. The genes are TRBV7-9 and TRBJ2-1; D is uncertain. Trimming removed 4 bases from V and 5 bases from J, with 3 bases in between. The CDR3 is 11 amino acids. Germline CDR1 and CDR2: SEHNR and FQNEAQ (reference sequence). CDR3 amino acids: CASSSNNEQFF. The CDR3 bases that were read are TGTGCCAGCAGCTCAAACAATGAG.

The sample holds a few counts of this clone. Read sequence stops 3 residues before the CDR3 end, and the germline J gene provides the missing end. The chain joins TRBV19 to TRBJ1-1, with TRBD1 identical over 8 bases. The V and J ends lost 4 bases and 4 bases, in that order; junction bases with no gene match: 5. The CDR3 is 14 amino acids. Germline V CDR1 and CDR2: LNHDA, SQIVND (reference sequence). Incomplete CDR3 DNA: TGTGCCAGTAGTAGGGACAGGTCGGGCACTGAA. Protein product: CASSRDRSGTE. The full CDR3 sequence reads CASSRDRSGTEAFF.

This clone was observed a few times. The read halts 3 residues ahead of the CDR3 end, with the missing end drawn from the germline J gene. The V gene is TRBV6-4, the J gene TRBJ2-7; D ambiguous. V was shortened by 2 bases and J by 2 bases, with 19 bases between the two germline ends. Germline loops: CDR1 MRHNA, CDR2 SNTAGT. The CDR3 extends over 17 amino acids. CDR3 DNA, as far as it was read: TGTGCCAGCAGTGACAACATCCTCTGCCAAACCCCCTACGAG. Its protein product is CASSDNILCQTPYE. The CDR3 as a whole reads CASSDNILCQTPYEQYF.

This clone has a handful of counts. The missing CDR3 end, 3 residues past where the read stops, is filled in from the germline J gene. This chain connects TRBV6-1 to TRBJ2-2; perhaps TRBD2 as D (5 bases). V was pared by 4 bases and J by 1 base, with 7 bases between. Germline lookup yields CDR1 MNHNS and CDR2 SASEGT. The CDR3 consists of 14 residues. CDR3 bases read: TGTGCCAGCAGTGCCGGGGTGAACACCGGGGAG. Translated: CASSAGVNTGE. In full, the CDR3 is CASSAGVNTGELFF.

This clone was seen more than once but under ten times. The read is 3 residues too short to cover the CDR3 end, so that end is filled in from the germline J gene. The V call is TRBV5-5, the J call TRBJ2-1, with D uncertain. Germline CDR1 and CDR2: SGHKS and YYEKEE (reference sequence). The CDR3 has 11 residues. V was trimmed by 0 bases and J by 9 bases, leaving 4 bases between them. CDR3: CASSLALEQFF. The CDR3 bases that were read are TGTGCCAGCAGCTTGGCCCTTGAG.

A few counts support this clone. Read sequence stops 3 residues before the CDR3 end, and the germline J gene provides the missing end. The chain uses TRBV7-9 and TRBJ2-3; 7 bases are a match to TRBD1. The germline gives CDR1 SEHNR, CDR2 FQNEAQ (reference sequence). The CDR3 covers 14 residues. Unmatched junction bases numbered 10, after V lost 11 bases and J lost 2 bases. CDR3 sequence: CAGRGDRTTDTQYF. The sequenced part of the CDR3 DNA is TGTGCCGGCCGAGGGGACAGAACCACAGATACG.

This clone came up a few times. A junction end diverges from the germline sequence, so it may reflect a read error. Read coverage stops 3 residues before the CDR3 terminus; the germline J gene supplies the remainder. The sample carries other DNA sequences with the same CDR3. The chain combines TRBV7-9 with TRBJ1-3; D may be TRBD1 (6 bases). This CDR3 comprises 14 residues. Germline V gene data show CDR1 as SEHNR and CDR2 as FQNEAQ (reference sequence). CDR3 in amino acids: CASMGGLSGNTIYF. The DNA read from the CDR3 is TGTGCTAGCATGGGGGGGCTGTCTGGAAACACC.

This clone appeared a few times. The CDR3 end lies 3 residues beyond the end of the read and is filled in from the germline J gene. This chain uses TRBV7-9 with TRBJ2-7; TRBD2 matches at 9 bases. After removal of 0 bases from V and 2 bases from J, the junction contained 2 bases not matched to a gene. The CDR3 is made up of 15 amino acids. Per germline, CDR1 SEHNR and CDR2 FQNEAQ (reference sequence). CDR3 loop: CASSLALAGPYEQYF. The covered CDR3 bases are TGTGCCAGCAGCTTAGCACTAGCGGGCCCCTACGAG.

This clone was detected a few times. Read coverage stops 3 residues before the CDR3 terminus; the germline J gene supplies the remainder. V usage is TRBV19 and J usage is TRBJ2-2; 14 bases agree with TRBD2. V lost 6 bases, J lost 7 bases, and 13 bases stayed unmatched. CDR1 LNHDA and CDR2 SQIVND come from the germline V gene (reference sequence). This CDR3 region has 18 residues. CDR3 in amino acids: CASSRKRLAGGPGGELFF. Incomplete CDR3 DNA: TGTGCCAGTAGCAGAAAAAGACTAGCGGGAGGGCCGGGCGGGGAG.

For this clone: The CDR3 end is not reached by the read, which stops 3 residues before it; the germline J gene fills it in. V usage is TRBV30 and J usage is TRBJ1-5, with unresolved D. Trimming took 1 base from V and 7 from J, leaving 11 bases between them. The CDR3 length is 13 residues. CDR1 GTSNPN and CDR2 SVGIG come from the germline V gene (reference sequence). CDR3 region: CAWSGGLEQPQHF. CDR3 bases read: TGTGCCTGGAGTGGAGGGTTGGAGCAGCCC.

This clone was seen ten or more times. The missing CDR3 end, 3 residues past where the read stops, is filled in from the germline J gene. V and J are TRBV6-1 and TRBJ2-7; 9 bases fit TRBD1. Germline V gene lookup returns CDR1 MNHNS and CDR2 SASEGT. This CDR3 is built from 14 residues. The V segment lost 4 bases and the J segment 3 bases; nucleotides outside the gene matches: 4. The CDR3 loop reads CASSGEDRGYEQYF. The sequenced CDR3 bases are TGTGCCAGCAGTGGAGAGGACAGGGGCTACGAG.

In this sample, this clone turned up a few times. From the germline J gene comes the end of the CDR3, since the read stops 3 residues before it. The V and J genes are TRBV20-1 and TRBJ2-7; D unclear. The V gene lost 6 bases and the J gene lost 0 bases, with 6 bases spanning the gap. The CDR3 runs 11 residues. From germline, CDR1 is DFQATT and CDR2 SNEGSKA (reference sequence). CDR3 protein: CSARFSYEQYF. The part of the CDR3 DNA that was read is TGCAGTGCGCGATTCTCCTACGAG.

This clone was seen more than once but under ten times. The DNA ends 3 residues before the CDR3 does, and the rest of the CDR3 is filled in from the germline J gene. This chain joins TRBV18 and TRBJ2-5, with unresolved D. The CDR3 is 13 amino acids. V lost 2 bases, J lost 0 bases, and 4 bases lay in between. The germline gives CDR1 KGHSH, CDR2 LQKENI. CDR3 in amino acids: CASSPDYQETQYF. The DNA read from the CDR3 is TGTGCCAGCTCACCAGACTACCAAGAGACC.